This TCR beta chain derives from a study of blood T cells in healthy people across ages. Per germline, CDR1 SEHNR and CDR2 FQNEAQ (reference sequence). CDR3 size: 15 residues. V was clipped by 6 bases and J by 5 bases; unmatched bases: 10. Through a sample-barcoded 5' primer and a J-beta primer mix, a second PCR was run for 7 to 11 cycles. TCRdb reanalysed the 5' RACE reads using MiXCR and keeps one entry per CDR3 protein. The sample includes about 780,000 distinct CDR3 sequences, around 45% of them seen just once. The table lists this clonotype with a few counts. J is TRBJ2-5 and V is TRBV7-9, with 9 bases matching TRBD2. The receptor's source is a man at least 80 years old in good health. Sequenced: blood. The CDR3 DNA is TGTGCCAGCAGGATCCAGGTAGCGGGAGATGAGACCCAGTACTTC. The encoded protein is CASRIQVAGDETQYF.